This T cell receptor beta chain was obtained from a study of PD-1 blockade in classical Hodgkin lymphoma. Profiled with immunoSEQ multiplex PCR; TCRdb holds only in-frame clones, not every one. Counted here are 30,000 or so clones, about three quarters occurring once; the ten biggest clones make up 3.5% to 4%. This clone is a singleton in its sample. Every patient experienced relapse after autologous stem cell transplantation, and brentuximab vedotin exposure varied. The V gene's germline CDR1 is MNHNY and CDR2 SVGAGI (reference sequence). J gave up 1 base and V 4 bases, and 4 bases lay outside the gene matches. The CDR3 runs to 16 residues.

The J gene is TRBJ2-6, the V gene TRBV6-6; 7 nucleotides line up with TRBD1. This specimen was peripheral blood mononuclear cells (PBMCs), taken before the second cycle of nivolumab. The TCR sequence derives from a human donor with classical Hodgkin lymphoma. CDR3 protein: CASSSRTGSGANVLTF. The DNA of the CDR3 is TGTGCCAGCAGTTCCCGGACAGGTTCTGGGGCCAACGTCCTGACTTTC.